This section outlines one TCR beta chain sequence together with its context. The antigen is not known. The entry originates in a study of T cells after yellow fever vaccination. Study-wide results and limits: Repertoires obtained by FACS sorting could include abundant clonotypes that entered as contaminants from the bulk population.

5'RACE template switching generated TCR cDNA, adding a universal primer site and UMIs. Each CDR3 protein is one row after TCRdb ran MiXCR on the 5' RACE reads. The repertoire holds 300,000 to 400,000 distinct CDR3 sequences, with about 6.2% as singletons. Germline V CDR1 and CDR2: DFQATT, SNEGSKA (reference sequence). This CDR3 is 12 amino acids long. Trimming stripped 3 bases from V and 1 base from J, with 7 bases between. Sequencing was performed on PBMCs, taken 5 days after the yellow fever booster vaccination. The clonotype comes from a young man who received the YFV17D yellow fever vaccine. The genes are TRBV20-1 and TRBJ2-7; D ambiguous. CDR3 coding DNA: TGCAGTGCTAGTCAGACTTCCTACGAGCAGTACTTC. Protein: CSASQTSYEQYF.